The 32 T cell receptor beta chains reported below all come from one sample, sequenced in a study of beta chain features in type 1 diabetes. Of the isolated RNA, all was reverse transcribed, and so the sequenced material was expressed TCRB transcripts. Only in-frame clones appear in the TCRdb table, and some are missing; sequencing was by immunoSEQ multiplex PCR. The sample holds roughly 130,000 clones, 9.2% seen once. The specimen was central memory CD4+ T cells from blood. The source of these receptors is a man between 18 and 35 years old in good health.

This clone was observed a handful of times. The CDR3 here is CASSPLGQGRSYEQYF. DNA for the CDR3: TGTGCCAGCAGCCCCCTGGGACAGGGGAGATCCTACGAGCAGTACTTC. The chain carries TRBV7-2 and TRBJ2-7; 10 positions agree with TRBD1. J lost 1 base, V lost 5 bases, and 8 bases had no gene match. The CDR3 sequence is 16 residues long. Per germline, CDR1 SGHTA and CDR2 FQGNSA.

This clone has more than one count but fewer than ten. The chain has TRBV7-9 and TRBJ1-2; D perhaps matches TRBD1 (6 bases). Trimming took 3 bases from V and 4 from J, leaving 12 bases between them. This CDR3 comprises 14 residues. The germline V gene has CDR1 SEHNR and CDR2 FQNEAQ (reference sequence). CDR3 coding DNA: TGTGCCAGCAGCTTTGGCAGGGGAAGCTATGGCTACACCTTC. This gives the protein CASSFGRGSYGYTF.

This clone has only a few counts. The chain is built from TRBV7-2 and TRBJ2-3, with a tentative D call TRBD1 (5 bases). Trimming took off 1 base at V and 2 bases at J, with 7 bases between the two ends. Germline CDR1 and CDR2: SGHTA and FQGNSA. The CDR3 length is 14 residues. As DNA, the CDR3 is TGTGCCAGCAGCTTAGACAGGATCACAGATACGCAGTATTTT. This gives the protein CASSLDRITDTQYF.

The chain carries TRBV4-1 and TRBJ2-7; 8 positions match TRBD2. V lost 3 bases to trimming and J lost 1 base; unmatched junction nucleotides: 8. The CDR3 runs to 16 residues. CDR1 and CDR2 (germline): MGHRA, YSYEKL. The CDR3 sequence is CASSQGGGMGSYEQYF. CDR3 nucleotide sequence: TGCGCCAGCAGCCAGGGCGGGGGGATGGGTTCCTACGAGCAGTACTTC.

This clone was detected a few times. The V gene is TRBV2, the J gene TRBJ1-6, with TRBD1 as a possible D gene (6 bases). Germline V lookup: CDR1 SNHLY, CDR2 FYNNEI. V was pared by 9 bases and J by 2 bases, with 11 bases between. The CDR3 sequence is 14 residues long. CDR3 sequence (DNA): TGTGCCAGTCGAGGGGGAACCTATAATTCACCCCTCCACTTT. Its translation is CASRGGTYNSPLHF.

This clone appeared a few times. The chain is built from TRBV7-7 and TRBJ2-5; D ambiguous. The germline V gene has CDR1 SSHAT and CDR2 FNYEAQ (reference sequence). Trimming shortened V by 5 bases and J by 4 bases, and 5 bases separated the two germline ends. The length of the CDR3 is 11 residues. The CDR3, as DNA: TGTGCCAGCAGCCTATTAGAGACCCAGTACTTC. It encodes CASSLLETQYF.

The CDR3 DNA is TGTGCCAGCAGCCAACCTCTCCAGGTGGGTGGCTACACCTTC. Encoded protein: CASSQPLQVGGYTF. This chain connects TRBV7-9 to TRBJ1-2; D unclear. The germline V gene encodes CDR1 SEHNR and CDR2 FQNEAQ (reference sequence). The CDR3 consists of 14 residues. Trimming pared 5 bases from V and 7 bases from J, leaving 17 bases between. Together with reference TRBV7-9 and TRBJ1-2, the CDR3 gives the full variable domain: DTGVSQNPRHKITKRGQNVTFRCDPISEHNRLYWYRQTLGQGPEFLTYFQNEAQLEKSRLLSDRFSAERPKGSFSTLEIQRTEQGDSAMYLCASSQPLQVGGYTFGSGTRLTVV.

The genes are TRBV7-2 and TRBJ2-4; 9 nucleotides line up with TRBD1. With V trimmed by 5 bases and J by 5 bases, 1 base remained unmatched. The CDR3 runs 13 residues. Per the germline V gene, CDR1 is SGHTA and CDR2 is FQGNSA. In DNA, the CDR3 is TGTGCCAGCAGCCGGGACAGGGAAAACATTCAGTACTTC. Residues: CASSRDRENIQYF.

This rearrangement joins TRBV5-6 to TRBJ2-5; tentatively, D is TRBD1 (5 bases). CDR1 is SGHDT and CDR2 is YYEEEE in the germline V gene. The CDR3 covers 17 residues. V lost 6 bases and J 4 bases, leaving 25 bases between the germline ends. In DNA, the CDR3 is TGTGCCAGCACGCCAACCCCGGCCTCATGGGGCCCAGAGACCCAGTACTTC. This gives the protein CASTPTPASWGPETQYF.

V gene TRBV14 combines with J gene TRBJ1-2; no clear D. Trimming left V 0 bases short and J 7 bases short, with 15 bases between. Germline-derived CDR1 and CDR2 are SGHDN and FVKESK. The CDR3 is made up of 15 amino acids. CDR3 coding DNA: TGTGCCAGCAGCCAAGATAAAGGGTCTAGCTCTGGCTACACCTTC. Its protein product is CASSQDKGSSSGYTF.

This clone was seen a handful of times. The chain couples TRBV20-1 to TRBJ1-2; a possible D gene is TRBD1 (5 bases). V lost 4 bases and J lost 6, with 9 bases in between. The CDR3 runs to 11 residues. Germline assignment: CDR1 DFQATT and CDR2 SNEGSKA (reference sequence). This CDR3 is CSATRQHGYTF. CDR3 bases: TGCAGTGCTACCCGACAGCATGGCTACACCTTC.

CDR3 protein: CASSQVSARQGFTTYNSPLHF. In DNA, the CDR3 is TGTGCCAGCAGCCAAGTATCGGCGAGGCAGGGATTTACCACCTATAATTCACCCCTCCACTTT. The chain couples TRBV14 to TRBJ1-6; a possible D gene is TRBD1 (5 bases). The CDR3 covers 21 residues. Germline V gene lookup returns CDR1 SGHDN and CDR2 FVKESK. Trimming pared 1 base from V and 2 bases from J, leaving 24 bases between.

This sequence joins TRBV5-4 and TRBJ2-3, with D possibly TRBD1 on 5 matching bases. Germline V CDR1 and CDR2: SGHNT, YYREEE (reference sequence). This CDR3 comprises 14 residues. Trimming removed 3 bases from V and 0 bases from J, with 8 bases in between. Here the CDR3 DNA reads TGTGCCAGCAGCTCGGCAGGGAGCACAGATACGCAGTATTTT. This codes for CASSSAGSTDTQYF.

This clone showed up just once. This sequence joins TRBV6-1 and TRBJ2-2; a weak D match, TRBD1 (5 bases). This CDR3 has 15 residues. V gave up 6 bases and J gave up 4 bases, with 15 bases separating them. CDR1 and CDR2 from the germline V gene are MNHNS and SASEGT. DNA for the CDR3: TGTGCCAGCAGCAATCTCTGGGGCGGCACCGGGGAGCTGTTTTTT. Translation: CASSNLWGGTGELFF.

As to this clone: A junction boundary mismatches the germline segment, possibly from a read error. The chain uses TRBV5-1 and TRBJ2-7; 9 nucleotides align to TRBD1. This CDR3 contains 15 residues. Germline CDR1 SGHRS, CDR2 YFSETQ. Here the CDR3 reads CATSQIGQGINEQYF. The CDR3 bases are TGCGCCACCAGCCAAATCGGACAGGGGATCAACGAGCAGTACTTC. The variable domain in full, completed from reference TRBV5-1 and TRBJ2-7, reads KAGVTQTPRYLIKTRGQQVTLSCSPISGHRSVSWYQQTPGQGLQFLFEYFSETQRNKGNFPGRFSGRQFSNSRSEMNVSTLELGDSALYLCATSQIGQGINEQYFGPGTRLTVT.

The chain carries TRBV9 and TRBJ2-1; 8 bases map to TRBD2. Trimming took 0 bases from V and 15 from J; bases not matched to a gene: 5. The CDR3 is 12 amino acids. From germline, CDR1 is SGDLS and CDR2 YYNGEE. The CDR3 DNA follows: TGTGCCAGCAGCGTAGGGCCTAGCGGGCTGTTCTTC. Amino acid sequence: CASSVGPSGLFF.

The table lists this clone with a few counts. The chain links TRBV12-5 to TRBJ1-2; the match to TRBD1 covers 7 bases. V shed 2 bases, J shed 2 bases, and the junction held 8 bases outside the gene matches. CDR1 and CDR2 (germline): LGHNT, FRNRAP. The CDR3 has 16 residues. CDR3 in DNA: TGTGCTAGTGGTTTGCCTTCAACGACAGGGAACTATGGCTACACCTTC. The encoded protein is CASGLPSTTGNYGYTF.

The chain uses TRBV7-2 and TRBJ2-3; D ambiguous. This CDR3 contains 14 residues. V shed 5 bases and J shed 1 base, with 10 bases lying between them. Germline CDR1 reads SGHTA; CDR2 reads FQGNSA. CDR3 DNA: TGTGCCAGCAGCCCGCGCGTCGGCACAGATACGCAGTATTTT. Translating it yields CASSPRVGTDTQYF.

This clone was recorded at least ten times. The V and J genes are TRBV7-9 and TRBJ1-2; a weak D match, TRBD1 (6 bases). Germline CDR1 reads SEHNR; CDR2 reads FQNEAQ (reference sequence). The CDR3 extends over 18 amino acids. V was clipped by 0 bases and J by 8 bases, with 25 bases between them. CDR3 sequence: CASSLADLGIDRSDGYTF. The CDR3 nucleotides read TGTGCCAGCAGCTTAGCGGACTTGGGGATAGACAGGAGTGACGGCTACACCTTC.

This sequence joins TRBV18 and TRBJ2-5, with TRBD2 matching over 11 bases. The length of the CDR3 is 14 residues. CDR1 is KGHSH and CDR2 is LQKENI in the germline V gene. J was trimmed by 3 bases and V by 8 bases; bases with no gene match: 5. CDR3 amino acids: CASRGTSGEETQYF. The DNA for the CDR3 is TGTGCCAGCCGGGGGACTAGCGGAGAAGAGACCCAGTACTTC. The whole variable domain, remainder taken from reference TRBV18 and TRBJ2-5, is NAGVMQNPRHLVRRRGQEARLRCSPMKGHSHVYWYRQLPEEGLKFMVYLQKENIIDESGMPKERFSAEFPKEGPSILRIQQVVRGDSAAYFCASRGTSGEETQYFGPGTRLLVL.

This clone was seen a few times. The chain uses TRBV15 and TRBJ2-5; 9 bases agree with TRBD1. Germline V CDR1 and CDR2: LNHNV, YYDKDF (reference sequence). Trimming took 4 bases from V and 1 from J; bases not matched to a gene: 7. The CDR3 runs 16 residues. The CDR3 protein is CATSTHGTGSQETQYF. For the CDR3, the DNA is TGTGCCACCAGCACGCACGGGACAGGGAGCCAAGAGACCCAGTACTTC.

The CDR3 DNA reads as TGCGCCAGCAGCTCCGGGACAGGACAAGAGACCCAGTACTTC. This codes for CASSSGTGQETQYF. The rearrangement joins TRBV4-1 to TRBJ2-5; TRBD1 agrees at 8 bases. Looked up from germline, CDR1 is MGHRA and CDR2 is YSYEKL. Unmatched junction bases numbered 4, after V lost 5 bases and J lost 2 bases. The CDR3 spans 14 residues.

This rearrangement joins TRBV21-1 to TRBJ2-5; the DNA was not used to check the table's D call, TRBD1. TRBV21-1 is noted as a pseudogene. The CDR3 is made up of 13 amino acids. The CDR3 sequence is CASSSGGGETQYF. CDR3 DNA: TGTGCCAGCAGCTCTGGGGGCGGGGAGACCCAGTACTTC.

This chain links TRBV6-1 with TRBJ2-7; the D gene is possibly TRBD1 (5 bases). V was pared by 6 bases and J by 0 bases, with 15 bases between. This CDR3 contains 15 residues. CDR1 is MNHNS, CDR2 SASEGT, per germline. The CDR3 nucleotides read TGTGCCAGCAGCCCCGGGTTGACAGACTCCTACGAGCAGTACTTC. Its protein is CASSPGLTDSYEQYF.

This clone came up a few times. This CDR3 is CASSQHTGGRTEAFF. DNA for the CDR3: TGTGCCAGCAGCCAGCATACAGGGGGGCGCACTGAAGCTTTCTTT. The rearrangement uses TRBV7-2 and TRBJ1-1, with 8 bases matching TRBD1. The V gene end was trimmed by 5 bases and the J gene end by 4 bases; junction bases not matched to a gene: 9. CDR3 length equals 15 residues. Germline-derived CDR1 and CDR2 are SGHTA and FQGNSA.

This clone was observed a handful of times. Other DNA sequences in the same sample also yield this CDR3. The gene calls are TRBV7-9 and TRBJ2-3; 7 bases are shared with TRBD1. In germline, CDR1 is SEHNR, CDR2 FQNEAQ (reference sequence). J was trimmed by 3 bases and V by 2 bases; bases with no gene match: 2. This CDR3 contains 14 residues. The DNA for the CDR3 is TGTGCCAGCAGCTTATCGACAGGGACAGATACGCAGTATTTT. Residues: CASSLSTGTDTQYF.

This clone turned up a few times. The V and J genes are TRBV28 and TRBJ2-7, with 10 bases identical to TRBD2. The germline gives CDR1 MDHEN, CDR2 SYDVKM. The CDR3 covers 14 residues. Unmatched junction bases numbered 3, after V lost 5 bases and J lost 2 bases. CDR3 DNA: TGTGCCAGCAGTAAAGCGGGGGGGCCCTACGAGCAGTACTTC. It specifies CASSKAGGPYEQYF.

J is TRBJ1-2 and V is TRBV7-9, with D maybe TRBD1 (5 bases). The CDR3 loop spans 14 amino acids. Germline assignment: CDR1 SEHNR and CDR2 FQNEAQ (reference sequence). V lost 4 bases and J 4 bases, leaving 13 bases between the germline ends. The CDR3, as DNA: TGTGCCAGCAGCTCAGAGACAGATCGCTATGGCTACACCTTC. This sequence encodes CASSSETDRYGYTF.

The DNA of the CDR3 is TGTGCCAGCAGCGTAGGACGGGGGAGGACACCCCTCCACTTT. This encodes CASSVGRGRTPLHF. The chain couples TRBV9 to TRBJ1-6, with D possibly being TRBD1 (5 bases). Trimming pared 0 bases from V and 11 bases from J, leaving 12 bases between. Germline CDR1 SGDLS, CDR2 YYNGEE. The CDR3 length is 14 residues.

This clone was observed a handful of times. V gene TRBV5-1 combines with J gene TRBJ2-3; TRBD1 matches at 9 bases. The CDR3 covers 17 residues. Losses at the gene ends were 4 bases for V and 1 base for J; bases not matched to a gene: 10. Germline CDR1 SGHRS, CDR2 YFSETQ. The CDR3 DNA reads TGCGCCAGCAGCCTATCTCAACAGGGGGCCGGCACAGATACGCAGTATTTT. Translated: CASSLSQQGAGTDTQYF. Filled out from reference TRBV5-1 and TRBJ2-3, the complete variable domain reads KAGVTQTPRYLIKTRGQQVTLSCSPISGHRSVSWYQQTPGQGLQFLFEYFSETQRNKGNFPGRFSGRQFSNSRSEMNVSTLELGDSALYLCASSLSQQGAGTDTQYFGPGTRLTVL.

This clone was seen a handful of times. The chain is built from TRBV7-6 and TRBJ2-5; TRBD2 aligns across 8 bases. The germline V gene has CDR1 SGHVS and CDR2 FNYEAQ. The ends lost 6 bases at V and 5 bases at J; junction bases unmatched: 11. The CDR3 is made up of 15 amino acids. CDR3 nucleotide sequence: TGTGCCAGCAGTTCTACCGGGGGGGCGTATGAGACCCAGTACTTC. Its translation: CASSSTGGAYETQYF.

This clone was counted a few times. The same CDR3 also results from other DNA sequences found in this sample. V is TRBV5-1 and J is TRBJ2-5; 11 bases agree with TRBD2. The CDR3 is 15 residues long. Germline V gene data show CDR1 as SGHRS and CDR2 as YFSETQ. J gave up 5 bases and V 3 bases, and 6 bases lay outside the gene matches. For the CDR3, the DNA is TGCGCCAGCAGCTCATTAGCGGGGGGGCCGGAGACCCAGTACTTC. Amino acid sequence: CASSSLAGGPETQYF.